This T cell receptor beta chain was recovered during a study of blood T cell repertoires in COVID-19. The germline V gene encodes CDR1 LGHDT and CDR2 YNNKEL (reference sequence). The CDR3 consists of 17 residues. With 4 bases clipped from V and 4 bases from J, the junction kept 7 bases outside the gene matches. Assay: immunoSEQ multiplex PCR; the TCRdb copy retains only in-frame clones and omits some. Of 360,000 or so clones listed, around 90% are singletons. The TCR comes from a man aged 18 to 35 with active or convalescent COVID-19. J is TRBJ2-5 and V is TRBV3-1 (or the pseudogene TRBV3-2), with 15 positions matching TRBD2. Sequencing input: peripheral blood. CDR3 sequence reads: CASSLWTSGGAGETQYF. In DNA, the CDR3 is TGTGCCAGCAGCCTCTGGACTAGCGGGGGGGCCGGAGAGACCCAGTACTTC.